The clone carrying this T cell receptor (beta chain) was seen a handful of times. Its antigen remains unknown. CDR1 is SEHNR and CDR2 is FQNEAQ in the germline V gene (reference sequence). The germline V and J ends were trimmed by 2 bases and 0 bases, with 10 bases remaining between them. The CDR3 sequence is 15 residues long. This entry belongs to a study of a mutant IDH1 vaccine in newly diagnosed glioma. Sample time point: week 5, during vaccination. Each dose delivered 300 ug of mutant IDH1 20-mer peptide subcutaneously with imiquimod. Donor diagnoses consisted of new WHO grade 3 or 4 IDH1-mutant, ATRX-lost astrocytomas. Profiling relied on immunoSEQ multiplex PCR, and the TCRdb table lists in-frame clones only, not all of them. This sample has approximately 35,000 clones; around 60% occur once, and the top ten carry 9.5% to 11%.

The sequenced sample was PBMCs, obtained from a glioma patient whose treatment included an IDH1 peptide vaccine. The source is a woman younger than 30 with glioma. This chain joins TRBV7-9 and TRBJ1-1; D is ambiguous. CDR3 sequence: CASSLLGYMNTEAFF. The CDR3 region has the DNA TGTGCCAGCAGCTTATTGGGTTACATGAACACTGAAGCTTTCTTT. Combining the CDR3 with reference TRBV7-9 and TRBJ1-1 gives the whole variable domain DTGVSQNPRHKITKRGQNVTFRCDPISEHNRLYWYRQTLGQGPEFLTYFQNEAQLEKSRLLSDRFSAERPKGSFSTLEIQRTEQGDSAMYLCASSLLGYMNTEAFFGQGTRLTVV.